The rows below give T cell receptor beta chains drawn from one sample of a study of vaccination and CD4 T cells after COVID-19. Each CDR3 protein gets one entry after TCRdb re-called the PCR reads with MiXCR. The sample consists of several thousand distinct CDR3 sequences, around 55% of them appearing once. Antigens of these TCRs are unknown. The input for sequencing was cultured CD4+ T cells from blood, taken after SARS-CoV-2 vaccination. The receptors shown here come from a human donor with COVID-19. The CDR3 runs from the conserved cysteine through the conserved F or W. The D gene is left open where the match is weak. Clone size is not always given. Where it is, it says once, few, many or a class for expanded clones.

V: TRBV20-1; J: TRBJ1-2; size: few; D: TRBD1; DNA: TGCAGTGCTAGTCACAGGGGGTCCAACTATGGCTACACCTTC; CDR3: CSASHRGSNYGYTF
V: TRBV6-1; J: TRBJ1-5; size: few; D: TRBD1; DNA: TGTGCCAGCAGTGGACGGACAGGGGGCGAATTGCCCCAGCATTTT; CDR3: CASSGRTGGELPQHF
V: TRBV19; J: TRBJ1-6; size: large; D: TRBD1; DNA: TGTGCCAGTAGTACAAAGACAGGGGGGTCACCCCTCCACTTT; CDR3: CASSTKTGGSPLHF
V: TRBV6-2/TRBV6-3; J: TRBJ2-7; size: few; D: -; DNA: TGTGCCAGCAGTTACGGGGCGAGGAGCTCCTACGAGCAGTACTTC; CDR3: CASSYGARSSYEQYF
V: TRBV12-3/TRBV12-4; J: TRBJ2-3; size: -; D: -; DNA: TGTGCCAGCAATCAAATGGGGACGCAGTATTTT; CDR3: CASNQMGTQYF
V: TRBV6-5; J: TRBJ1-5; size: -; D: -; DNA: TGTGCCAGCAGTTACTCGAGTCCGGGGGGGAGCAATCAGCCCCAGCATTTT; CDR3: CASSYSSPGGSNQPQHF
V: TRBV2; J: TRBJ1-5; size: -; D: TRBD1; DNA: TGTGCCAGCAACCTTGACGGACAGGGGCCCAATCAGCCCCAGCATTTT; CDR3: CASNLDGQGPNQPQHF
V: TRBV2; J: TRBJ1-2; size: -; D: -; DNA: TGTGCCAGCAGTGACCGGGACGAACGTGCTGGCTACACCTTC; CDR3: CASSDRDERAGYTF
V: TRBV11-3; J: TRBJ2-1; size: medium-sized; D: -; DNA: TGTGCCAGCAGTTTAGGAGGGCGGGGGCGCAATGAGCAGTTCTTC; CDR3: CASSLGGRGRNEQFF
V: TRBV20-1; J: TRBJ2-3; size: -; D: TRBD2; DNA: TGCAGTGCTGCTATAGCGGGGGGGTCAGATACGCAGTATTTT; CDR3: CSAAIAGGSDTQYF
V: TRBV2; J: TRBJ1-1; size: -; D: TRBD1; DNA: TGTGCCAGCAGTGAAGCCCTCCCGGGACAGGGGGGCACTGAAGCTTTCTTT; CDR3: CASSEALPGQGGTEAFF
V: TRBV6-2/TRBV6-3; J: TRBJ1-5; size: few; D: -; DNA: TGTGCCAGCAGCCGGCTGGGGAGAATGGGGAATCAGCCCCAGCATTTT; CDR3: CASSRLGRMGNQPQHF
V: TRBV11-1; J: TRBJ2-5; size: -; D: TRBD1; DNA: TGTGCCAGCAGCTCCGGGACAGGGCAACAAGAGACCCAGTACTTC; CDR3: CASSSGTGQQETQYF
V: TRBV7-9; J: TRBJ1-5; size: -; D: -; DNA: TGTGCCAGCAGCCCAATATTCGACAATCAGCCCCAGCATTTT; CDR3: CASSPIFDNQPQHF
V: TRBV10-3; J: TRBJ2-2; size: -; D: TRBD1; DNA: TGTGCCACCAGCAGGACAGGGGACTTTTCCGGGGAGCTGTTTTTT; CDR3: CATSRTGDFSGELFF
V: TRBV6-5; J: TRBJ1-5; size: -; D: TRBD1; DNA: TGTGCCAGCAGTTCCCGGGACAGGGGCCTTAATCAGCCCCAGCATTTT; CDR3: CASSSRDRGLNQPQHF
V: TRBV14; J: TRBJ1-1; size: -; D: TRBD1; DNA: TGTGCCAGCAGCCAAGCAGGGGGAGCTTTCTTT; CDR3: CASSQAGGAFF
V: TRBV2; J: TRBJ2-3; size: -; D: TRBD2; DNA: TGTGCCAGCAGTGTAGGACTAGCGGACACAGATACGCAGTATTTT; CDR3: CASSVGLADTDTQYF
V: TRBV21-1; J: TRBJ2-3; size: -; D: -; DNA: TGTGCCAGCAGGGAACCTCCTGACAGGGGGCAAACAGATACGCAGTATTTT; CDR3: CASREPPDRGQTDTQYF
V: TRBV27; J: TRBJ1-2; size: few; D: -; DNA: TGTGCCAGCAGACTCGCCCCTACAGGGACTGGCTACACCTTC; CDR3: CASRLAPTGTGYTF
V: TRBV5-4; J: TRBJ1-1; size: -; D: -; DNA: TGTGCCAGCAGCTCGAAAAGCGTGAACACTGAAGCTTTCTTT; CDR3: CASSSKSVNTEAFF
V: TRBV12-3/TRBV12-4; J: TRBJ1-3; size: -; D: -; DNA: TGTGCCAGCAGTTTAGTGGCTTCTGGAAACACCATATATTTT; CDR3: CASSLVASGNTIYF
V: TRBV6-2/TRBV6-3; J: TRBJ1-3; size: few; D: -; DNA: TGTGCCAGCAGTTACTCGTCGGGGAAGATATATTTT; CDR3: CASSYSSGKIYF
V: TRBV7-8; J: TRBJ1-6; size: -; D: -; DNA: TGTGCCAGCAGCCTCGACGGGGGGGGTACCTCACCCCTCCACTTT; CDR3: CASSLDGGGTSPLHF
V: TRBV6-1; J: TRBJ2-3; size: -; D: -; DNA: TGTGCCAGTGAACAGGCTAGCGCGGGCCCAGATACGCAGTATTTT; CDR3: CASEQASAGPDTQYF
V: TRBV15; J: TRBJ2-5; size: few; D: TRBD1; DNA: TGTGCCACCAGCAGAGGTACAGGGGCGAGGGAGACCCAGTACTTC; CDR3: CATSRGTGARETQYF
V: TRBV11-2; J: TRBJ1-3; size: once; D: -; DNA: TGTGCCAGCAGCTACAACGACAGGGGAAACACCATATATTTT; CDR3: CASSYNDRGNTIYF
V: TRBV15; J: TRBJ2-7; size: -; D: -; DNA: TGTGCCACCAGCAGGGGAGGAAAAAGCGGCACCTACGAGCAGTACTTC; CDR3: CATSRGGKSGTYEQYF
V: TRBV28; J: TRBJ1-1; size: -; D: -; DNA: TGTGCCAGCCACGAAATACGGGGCAGGGCAACCACTGAAGCTTTCTTT; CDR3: CASHEIRGRATTEAFF
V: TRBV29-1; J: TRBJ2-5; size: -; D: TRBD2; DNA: TGCAGCGCAGAGGGGAGGGGAGAGACCCAGTACTTC; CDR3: CSAEGRGETQYF
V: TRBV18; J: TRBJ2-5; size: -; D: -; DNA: TGTGCCAGCTCGACCGAGAGGGAGACCCAGTACTTC; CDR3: CASSTERETQYF
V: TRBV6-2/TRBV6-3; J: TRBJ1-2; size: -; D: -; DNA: TGTGCCAGCAGTACAACAGGCAACTATGGCTACACCTTC; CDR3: CASSTTGNYGYTF
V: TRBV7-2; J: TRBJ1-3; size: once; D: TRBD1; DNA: TGTGCCAGCAGCCGAGACAGGGGGCGAAACACCATATATTTT; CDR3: CASSRDRGRNTIYF
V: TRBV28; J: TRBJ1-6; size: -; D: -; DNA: TGTGCCAGCAGTTTAGCGGAATTAAATTCACCCCTCCACTTT; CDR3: CASSLAELNSPLHF